Shown below are 10 T cell receptor beta chains from a single sample sequenced in a study of blood T cells in healthy people across ages. A second roughly 7 to 12 cycle PCR used barcoded and J-beta primers. One entry per CDR3 protein results from TCRdb running MiXCR on the 5' RACE reads. The sample yields approximately 850,000 distinct CDR3 sequences, 58% seen once. What was sequenced was blood. Source of these receptors: a man aged 25 to 45 in good health.

The chain has TRBV10-3 and TRBJ2-3, with D hard to call. CDR3 length: 11 amino acids. V was trimmed by 5 bases and J by 5 bases, leaving 5 bases between them. Germline assignment: CDR1 ENHRY and CDR2 SYGVKD. CDR3 sequence (DNA): TGTGCCATCAGTATTCTAGATACGCAGTATTTT. Its translation: CAISILDTQYF.

This chain uses TRBV4-1 with TRBJ2-5; 9 positions match TRBD1. Per the germline V gene, CDR1 is MGHRA and CDR2 is YSYEKL. The CDR3 is 15 residues long. V was pared by 8 bases and J by 1 base, with 8 bases of the junction left unmatched. The CDR3 sequence is CASAWTGDLQETQYF. As DNA, the CDR3 is TGCGCCAGCGCCTGGACAGGGGATCTCCAAGAGACCCAGTACTTC.

The V gene is TRBV14, the J gene TRBJ2-7; maybe TRBD2 (6 bases). Germline V gene data show CDR1 as SGHDN and CDR2 as FVKESK. Trimming pared 3 bases from V and 3 bases from J, leaving 9 bases between. There are 13 residues in the CDR3. CDR3 protein: CASSQGLYYEQYF. The DNA for the CDR3 is TGTGCCAGCAGCCAGGGACTTTACTACGAGCAGTACTTC.

Details on this clonotype: Just one base apart from a much larger clone, this may be a read error. Here the CDR3 reads CASIGQGGGANVLTF. In DNA form, the CDR3 reads TGTGCCAGCATCGGGCAGGGCGGTGGGGCCAACGTCCTGACTTTC. J is TRBJ2-6 and V is TRBV6-1; D may be TRBD1 (5 bases). Between the trimmed V and J ends, which lost 7 bases and 3 bases, there was a span of 13 bases. This CDR3 comprises 15 residues. Looked up from germline, CDR1 is MNHNS and CDR2 is SASEGT.

The CDR3 bases are TGTGCTAGTGCCCCGGACAGGAAAGAGACCCAGTACTTC. This translates into CASAPDRKETQYF. The rearrangement links TRBV12-5 to TRBJ2-5; 7 bases align to TRBD1. This CDR3 is 13 amino acids long. V shed 7 bases, J shed 3 bases, and the junction held 5 bases outside the gene matches. The V gene's germline CDR1 is LGHNT and CDR2 FRNRAP.

The chain joins TRBV4-1 to TRBJ2-1; 8 bases map to TRBD2. The CDR3 is 15 amino acids. Looked up from germline, CDR1 is MGHRA and CDR2 is YSYEKL. V was clipped by 5 bases and J by 0 bases; unmatched bases: 3. In nucleotides, the CDR3 is TGCGCCAGCAGCAGCGGGAGTAGCTCCTACAATGAGCAGTTCTTC. It codes for CASSSGSSSYNEQFF.

There are a few counts of this clonotype. The chain combines TRBV10-1 with TRBJ2-5, with 7 bases identical to TRBD1. The CDR3 contains 14 residues. Per the germline V gene, CDR1 is WNHNN and CDR2 is SYGVQD (reference sequence). V shed 6 bases and J 0 bases; nucleotides not matched to a gene: 4. The CDR3 loop is CASSSGQDQETQYF. CDR3 sequence (DNA): TGCGCCAGCAGCTCCGGACAGGACCAAGAGACCCAGTACTTC.

This chain joins TRBV5-1 and TRBJ2-3; 11 bases are a match to TRBD2. This CDR3 has 15 residues. V lost 4 bases to trimming and J lost 3 bases; unmatched junction nucleotides: 4. Germline loops: CDR1 SGHRS, CDR2 YFSETQ. Here the CDR3 DNA reads TGCGCCAGCAGCCCTAGCGGGAGGCTTACAGATACGCAGTATTTT. Amino acids: CASSPSGRLTDTQYF.

This clonotype appeared once. V is TRBV20-1 and J is TRBJ2-7; the D is unclear. The V gene's germline CDR1 is DFQATT and CDR2 SNEGSKA (reference sequence). V was cut by 3 bases and J by 3 bases, with 9 bases left in between. The CDR3 spans 12 residues. The CDR3 loop is CSARDRVYEQYF. CDR3 in DNA: TGCAGTGCTAGGGACCGAGTCTACGAGCAGTACTTC.

This clonotype was seen a handful of times. The chain carries TRBV29-1 and TRBJ2-1, with 10 bases identical to TRBD1. Germline V lookup: CDR1 SQVTM, CDR2 ANQGSEA. V was pared by 7 bases and J by 8 bases, with 8 bases of the junction left unmatched. This CDR3 is 13 amino acids long. CDR3 sequence (DNA): TGCAGCGAAGGGACAGGGGAGAGGTATGAGCAGTTCTTC. Protein sequence: CSEGTGERYEQFF.